These 2 T cell receptor beta chains were all obtained from the same sample, sequenced in a study of STAT5B mutations in CD4+ large granular lymphocyte leukemia. The method was immunoSEQ multiplex PCR; TCRdb's version includes in-frame clones alone and lacks a portion of them. The data contain about 40,000 clones, about four fifths of them seen just once; the ten biggest clones take up 3.6%. The source material was CD4+ T cells from blood buffy coats. The source is a human donor in good health.

This chain links TRBV4-1 with TRBJ2-1; 16 bases line up with TRBD2. V lost 4 bases and J lost 7; bases outside the gene matches: 7. The CDR3 has 17 amino acids. Germline-derived CDR1 and CDR2 are MGHRA and YSYEKL. The CDR3 reads CASSPGLAGGPWNEQFF. The CDR3 nucleotides read TGCGCCAGCAGCCCGGGACTAGCGGGGGGGCCCTGGAATGAGCAGTTCTTC.

This chain uses TRBV2 with TRBJ2-6; no definite D call. The CDR3 has 14 amino acids. Germline-derived CDR1 and CDR2 are SNHLY and FYNNEI. Trimming removed 7 bases from V and 1 base from J, with 8 bases in between. CDR3 sequence: CASIAISGANVLTF. The DNA of the CDR3 is TGTGCCAGCATCGCAATATCTGGGGCCAACGTCCTGACTTTC.